There are a few counts of the clone carrying this T cell receptor beta chain. The target antigen is unknown. The entry originates in a study of cytomegalovirus exposure and HLA in healthy donors. In the PCR, 60 Vbeta and 13 Jbeta primers were used. Assay: immunoSEQ multiplex PCR; the TCRdb copy retains only in-frame clones and omits some. The table includes about 180,000 clones, more than 65% detected once. Overall study results and limits: Listed as cytomegalovirus-associated were more than 150 TCR beta chains.

Germline assignment: CDR1 SGHNT and CDR2 YYREEE (reference sequence). The CDR3 runs to 17 residues. The V segment lost 4 bases and the J segment 4 bases; nucleotides outside the gene matches: 11. Sequencing input: PBMCs. The receptor was derived from a woman aged 25 to 39 in good health and CMV-seropositive. The genes are TRBV5-4 and TRBJ2-1, with 10 bases fitting TRBD2. CDR3 sequence: CASSLELLAGVYNEQFF. The CDR3 DNA follows: TGTGCCAGCAGCCTAGAACTCCTAGCGGGGGTATACAATGAGCAGTTCTTC.